A selection of T cell receptor beta chains follows, all from one sample in a study of cytomegalovirus exposure and HLA in healthy donors. Libraries were prepared by immunoSEQ multiplex PCR; TCRdb keeps only in-frame clonotypes and omits some of them. The sample records 100,000 to 150,000 clones, around 70% being singletons. Sequenced material: PBMCs. These receptors came from a man aged 35-49 years in good health and CMV-seropositive. CDR3s leave out the opening cysteine and the closing phenylalanine or tryptophan. Each record gives: CDR3 length, V gene, CDR3 protein.

12 | TRBV28 | ASSPGLASHEQY
12 | TRBV18 | ASSPSGGPYEQY
11 | TRBV9 | ASSVEGQRGYT
8 | TRBV2 | ASKYYEQY
14 | TRBV7-8 | ASSLVGGGSNYGYT
13 | TRBV13 | ASSPDSYRNTEAF
15 | TRBV18 | ASSSKTSGTGTSPLH
7 | TRBV7-3 | ASTPSQY
11 | TRBV9 | ASSVPARNEQF
15 | TRBV7-9 | ASSLALGQGAFEKLF
14 | TRBV5-8 | ASSLGTGPDQETQY
15 | TRBV28 | ASSLEGAGGPHNEQF
10 | TRBV13 | ASSLRGQPQH
13 | TRBV5-1 | ASSSVTSGFYEQY
14 | TRBV11-1 | ASSSGLAGGTGELF
12 | TRBV27 | ASSLQGVDQPQH
13 | TRBV7-2 | ASSRDSSGANVLT
16 | TRBV11-2 | ASSDPSGRALPNNEQF
12 | TRBV7-6 | ASSLDRGTDTQY
10 | TRBV30 | AWSPMDYGYT
9 | TRBV6-5 | ASSSTREQY
13 | TRBV5-5 | ASSLSRDRVEKLF
10 | TRBV5-5 | ASSLDTGEAF
13 | TRBV5-1 | ASSRTGGENNEQF
10 | TRBV6-6 | ASSRGSGELF
13 | TRBV6-5 | ASSPRGYREGELF
14 | TRBV29-1 | SVWTGRGPANYGYT
13 | TRBV7-2 | ASSSRRGGRNEQF
13 | TRBV11-1 | ASSSTSGAYNEQF
14 | TRBV5-1 | ASRTGGNSLTSEAF
12 | TRBV4-2 | ASSRTSASYEQY
14 | TRBV5-6 | ASSLVRRGSYNEQF
10 | TRBV30 | AWSVQGFGYT
18 | TRBV11-3 | ASSLDRGRGLREGPYEQY
12 | TRBV30 | AWRERGGLNEQF
14 | TRBV2 | ASLPTGTGKNQPQH
14 | TRBV18 | ASSPGQGTANEKLF
12 | TRBV29-1 | SVIAGGLRHEQF
11 | TRBV6-5 | ASRLTGANVLT
13 | TRBV6-5 | ASSYEGDPTDTQY
12 | TRBV7-7 | ASSLGPSNNEQF
15 | TRBV5-1 | ASSLVGTGALNTEAF
12 | TRBV12-5 | ASGTTGRSYEQY
11 | TRBV29-1 | SVVQTGGYGYT
14 | TRBV5-8 | ASSLAYGDRAYEQY
11 | TRBV2 | ASSADRNTEAF
13 | TRBV7-3 | ASSLAGGAAGELF
12 | TRBV30 | AWSALDRNYGYT
11 | TRBV18 | ASSPNREGGYT
10 | TRBV6-5 | ASWNGGYEQY
14 | TRBV5-6 | ASSLFAGTGNQPQH
13 | TRBV6-1 | ASSEALGGNTEAF
13 | TRBV7-3 | ASSLTVQRTDTQY
14 | TRBV9 | ASSVGGGPSSETQY
12 | TRBV30 | AWGRQGDGGELF
13 | TRBV5-1 | ASSVSGRATETQY
14 | TRBV13 | ASSSRGVGGFNEQF
11 | TRBV6-4 | ASSEMFRDTQY
14 | TRBV11-3 | ASSSGTGGAGETQY